This TCR beta chain was documented in a study of T cell repertoires in ileal Crohn's disease. Study as a whole: Thiopurines (approximately 10) or anti-TNF agents (about 19) were given postoperatively to about half. Study-wide findings and caveats: High-frequency clones were more common in sorted CD8 than CD4 cells.

Produced via immunoSEQ multiplex PCR; TCRdb's table is partial and in-frame only. The sample lists a few thousand clones, approximately 81% occurring once. This CDR3 region has 15 residues. The germline CDR1 and CDR2 sequences are SGHTS and YDEGEE. The V and J ends lost 3 bases and 3 bases, in that order; junction bases with no gene match: 5. Specified time point: neoterminal ileum biopsy at postoperative endoscopy, about 6 months after surgery. Comment on this clone: Its antigen is undetermined.

The chain uses TRBV5-8 and TRBJ2-7; 11 bases map to TRBD1. Sequenced material: ileal tissue. This receptor was taken from an adult with Crohn's disease. Here the CDR3 DNA reads TGTGCCAGCAGCTATTCCGGGACAGGGGGCTACGAGCAGTACTTC. Protein: CASSYSGTGGYEQYF.